This T cell receptor beta chain is from a study of follicular helper T cells after annual influenza vaccination. The V gene's germline CDR1 is LNHNV and CDR2 YYDKDF (reference sequence). Trimming removed 0 bases from V and 0 bases from J, with 9 bases in between. The CDR3 covers 15 residues. Data came from immunoSEQ multiplex PCR; TCRdb stores just in-frame clones and leaves some out. The sample records 5,600 or so clones, roughly four fifths being singletons. Indicated time point: 2015-2016 season, pre-vaccination. The rearrangement uses TRBV15 and TRBJ2-7; no definite D call. This sample comprised CXCR5- memory CD4+ T cells sorted from blood, obtained on the day of influenza vaccination. The TCR comes from an adult who received the influenza vaccine. The CDR3 reads CATSRDQTPSYEQYF. For the CDR3, the DNA is TGTGCCACCAGCAGAGACCAGACCCCCTCCTACGAGCAGTACTTC. The full variable domain, with the rest looked up from reference TRBV15 and TRBJ2-7, is DAMVIQNPRYQVTQFGKPVTLSCSQTLNHNVMYWYQQKSSQAPKLLFHYYDKDFNNEADTPDNFQSRRPNTSFCFLDIRSPGLGDTAMYLCATSRDQTPSYEQYFGPGTRLTVT.